These 5 T cell receptor beta chains were sequenced from one sample in a study of T-cell reconstitution after alpha-beta-depleted transplantation in children. As it was prepared, the TCRbeta library received unique molecular identifiers. TCRdb re-called the PCR reads with MiXCR, one entry per CDR3 protein. This sample yields about 870,000 distinct CDR3 sequences, of which approximately 15% are seen a single time; about 4.6% belongs to the top ten. Here the sequenced sample was PBMCs, mostly from graft donor cells, taken 360 days after TCRalphabeta/CD19-depleted stem cell transplant. These receptors were taken from a male patient younger than 18 who had a stem cell transplant for acute lymphoblastic leukemia, so the T cells may come from the graft donor.

Many counts were recorded for this clonotype. The rearrangement uses TRBV24-1 and TRBJ1-5, with D possibly TRBD1 on 6 matching bases. CDR3 length: 14 residues. The V and J ends lost 3 bases and 4 bases respectively, with 9 bases between them. Looked up from germline, CDR1 is KGHDR and CDR2 is SFDVKD. The CDR3 bases are TGTGCCACCAGTGATCGGACAGATAATCAGCCCCAGCATTTT. Amino acids: CATSDRTDNQPQHF.

This clonotype appeared a few times. This chain joins TRBV3-1 and TRBJ1-2; the D gene is possibly TRBD1 (6 bases). V was clipped by 4 bases and J by 1 base, with 7 bases between them. The CDR3 length is 13 residues. Per germline, CDR1 LGHDT and CDR2 YNNKEL (reference sequence). The DNA for the CDR3 is TGTGCCAGCAGCCGGACAGATAACTATGGCTACACCTTC. Translating it yields CASSRTDNYGYTF.

This chain links TRBV20-1 with TRBJ1-1; 7 bases fit TRBD1. This CDR3 has 15 residues. The V segment lost 0 bases and the J segment 4 bases; nucleotides outside the gene matches: 8. CDR1 is DFQATT, CDR2 SNEGSKA, per germline (reference sequence). This chain's CDR3 is CSARDHRGGITEAFF. CDR3 bases: TGCAGTGCTAGAGATCATAGAGGGGGCATCACTGAAGCTTTCTTT.

The rearrangement joins TRBV18 to TRBJ1-4; D remains ambiguous. CDR1 is KGHSH and CDR2 is LQKENI in the germline V gene. The CDR3 totals 17 residues. Trimming shortened V by 6 bases and J by 0 bases, and 17 bases separated the two germline ends. CDR3 protein: CASSSTTGITTNEKLFF. CDR3 DNA: TGTGCCAGCTCCTCCACGACGGGGATTACAACTAATGAAAAACTGTTTTTT.

There are a few counts of this clonotype. The chain is built from TRBV29-1 and TRBJ2-3; 12 bases are shared with TRBD2. The CDR3 has 17 residues. Germline values: CDR1 SQVTM, CDR2 ANQGSEA. V was pared by 6 bases and J by 6 bases, with 16 bases of the junction left unmatched. The CDR3 spells CSVSGSDLAGGADTQYF. CDR3 in DNA: TGCAGCGTGAGTGGGTCCGACCTAGCGGGAGGGGCCGATACGCAGTATTTT.